This T cell receptor beta chain was identified in a study of T cells in Graves' hyperthyroidism and ophthalmopathy. Study findings and constraints: Through a model of 13 V-J features, ophthalmopathy was separated from stable hyperthyroidism. Blood also contained most expanded thyroid clonotypes above 0.001.

Absence of ophthalmopathy progression within 18 months defined stable Graves' hyperthyroidism. Patients aged 18 to 65 had newly diagnosed hyperthyroidism of under 2 months' duration. Germline V gene sequence: CDR1 MNHEY, CDR2 SVGAGI. V shed 7 bases, J shed 6 bases, and the junction held 3 bases outside the gene matches. The CDR3 is made up of 13 amino acids. TCR beta CDR3 region amplification was performed from RNA transcripts. Primed by the HTBI set, a first-round RT-PCR was run on the TCR CDR3. One entry per CDR3 protein results from TCRdb running MiXCR on the multiplex PCR reads. Found here are about 46,000 distinct CDR3 sequences, about 52% of them singletons; the top ten hold more than 25%. In its sample, this clonotype was seen many times. The antigen is unknown.

The rearrangement links TRBV6-5 to TRBJ1-6; 7 bases agree with TRBD1. The receptor was derived from a woman aged 45-65 years with Graves' hyperthyroidism. Sequenced: peripheral blood or thyroid tissue (not recorded which). Here the CDR3 DNA reads TGTGCCAGCAAGGGGGCCGGTAATTCACCCCTCCACTTT. This translates into CASKGAGNSPLHF.